Shown below are 24 T cell receptor beta chains from a single sample sequenced in a study of blood T cells in healthy people across ages. PCR was performed a second time for about 6 to 12 cycles using a sample-barcoded 5' primer and a J-beta primer mix. TCRdb processed the 5' RACE reads anew with MiXCR; each CDR3 protein has one entry. The data contain some 900,000 distinct CDR3 sequences, 29% of them seen just once; the ten biggest clones take up around 15%. Material: blood. These receptors were taken from a woman of 80 years or more in good health.

This clonotype was observed many times. The chain joins TRBV7-2 to TRBJ2-1; no clear D gene. Trimming shortened V by 2 bases and J by 8 bases, and 13 bases separated the two germline ends. The CDR3 is 14 amino acids. Germline V gives CDR1 SGHTA, CDR2 FQGNSA. The CDR3 spells CASSLRRMLYEQFF. The CDR3 DNA is TGTGCCAGCAGCTTAAGGCGGATGTTATATGAGCAGTTCTTC.

V and J are TRBV3-1 and TRBJ2-1, with 7 nucleotides matching TRBD2. In germline, CDR1 is LGHDT, CDR2 YNNKEL (reference sequence). The length of the CDR3 is 18 residues. V was pared by 0 bases and J by 5 bases, with 13 bases of the junction left unmatched. CDR3 amino acids: CASSQDELRTSRNNEQFF. The DNA of the CDR3 is TGTGCCAGCAGCCAAGATGAATTGAGGACTAGTCGCAACAATGAGCAGTTCTTC.

There are many counts of this clonotype. The chain uses TRBV20-1 and TRBJ1-2; TRBD1 is a possible D gene (6 bases). V was shortened by 0 bases and J by 6 bases, with 14 bases between the two germline ends. The CDR3 runs 14 residues. From germline, CDR1 is DFQATT and CDR2 SNEGSKA (reference sequence). The CDR3 loop reads CSARDGQKKHGYTF. The CDR3 bases are TGCAGTGCTAGAGATGGACAGAAGAAGCATGGCTACACCTTC.

This clonotype was detected many times. The chain carries TRBV12-3 or TRBV12-4 and TRBJ2-7; D perhaps matches TRBD1 (6 bases). V lost 3 bases and J lost 6, with 18 bases in between. This CDR3 has 15 residues. CDR3 in DNA: TGTGCCAGCAGTTTCCGCGAAACAGGGAGATCCGAGCAGTACTTC. This gives the protein CASSFRETGRSEQYF.

The rearrangement uses TRBV10-2 and TRBJ1-4; the D is unclear. The CDR3 is 16 amino acids. Germline assignment: CDR1 WSHSY and CDR2 SAAADI. Trimming took 3 bases from V and 0 from J, leaving 11 bases between them. The DNA of the CDR3 is TGCGCCAGCAGTGAAAGTCAGCCGGCAACTAATGAAAAACTGTTTTTT. It is translated as CASSESQPATNEKLFF.

In this sample, this clonotype turned up a few times. An end of the junction differs from the germline gene, which may be a read error. This chain connects TRBV25-1 to TRBJ2-5; no definite D call. This CDR3 has 15 amino acids. Germline V CDR1 and CDR2: MGHDK, SYGVNS. In DNA, the CDR3 is TGTGCCGGCAGCCAAGGGCTGGGGATTGGAGAGACCCAGTACTTC. As protein: CAGSQGLGIGETQYF.

This clonotype was observed a few times. A much larger clone differs by one base, so this may be a read error. The J gene is TRBJ2-1, the V gene TRBV12-3 or TRBV12-4, with D tentatively TRBD1 (5 bases). There are 13 residues in the CDR3. For the CDR3, the DNA is TGTGCCGGCAGGGAAGTCTCCTACAATGAGCAGTTCTTC. Translation gives CAGREVSYNEQFF.

This clonotype was seen a few times. The chain is built from TRBV7-2 and TRBJ1-6, with TRBD1 as a possible D gene (6 bases). V lost 4 bases to trimming and J lost 5 bases, with 12 bases between them. In germline, CDR1 is SGHTA, CDR2 FQGNSA. This CDR3 has 15 residues. CDR3 in amino acids: CASSSVQGNNSPLHF. CDR3 nucleotides: TGTGCCAGCAGCTCAGTACAGGGCAATAATTCACCCCTCCACTTT.

The V call is TRBV21-1, the J call TRBJ2-7. TRBV21-1 is listed as a pseudogene. This CDR3 is 13 amino acids long. This CDR3 reads CASSKEEGYEQYF. CDR3 sequence (DNA): TGTGCCAGCAGCAAAGAGGAAGGCTACGAGCAGTACTTC.

This clonotype has ten or more counts. The genes are TRBV7-2 and TRBJ2-5, with 7 bases that match TRBD1. Germline CDR1 reads SGHTA; CDR2 reads FQGNSA. The junction had 17 bases not matched to a gene; V was cut back by 5 bases and J by 5 bases. This CDR3 is 17 amino acids long. CDR3 sequence reads: CASSPGPYKVRGETQYF. CDR3 nucleotide sequence: TGTGCCAGCAGCCCGGGCCCTTATAAAGTCAGGGGGGAGACCCAGTACTTC.

In this sample, this clonotype turned up many times. The chain employs TRBV20-1 and TRBJ2-1; maybe TRBD2 (7 bases). V lost 0 bases to trimming and J lost 6 bases, with 12 bases between them. The CDR3 loop spans 14 amino acids. The germline CDR1 and CDR2 sequences are DFQATT and SNEGSKA (reference sequence). CDR3 nucleotide sequence: TGCAGTGCTAGAGAAGGCGGGGGCCTCAATGAGCAGTTCTTC. Protein sequence: CSAREGGGLNEQFF.

There are a few counts of this clonotype. This sequence joins TRBV7-6 and TRBJ2-5; tentatively, D is TRBD2 (6 bases). CDR1 and CDR2 from the germline V gene are SGHVS and FNYEAQ. V shed 7 bases and J shed 5 bases, with 17 bases lying between them. The CDR3 length is 14 residues. This CDR3 reads CASTQGLPHETQYF. CDR3 nucleotides: TGTGCCAGCACCCAGGGACTTCCTCACGAGACCCAGTACTTC.

The chain carries TRBV7-2 and TRBJ2-3; the match to TRBD2 covers 9 bases. There are 15 residues in the CDR3. V shed 2 bases, J shed 6 bases, and the junction held 6 bases outside the gene matches. CDR1 and CDR2 (germline): SGHTA, FQGNSA. The CDR3 here is CASSLSGGPWDTQYF. CDR3 nucleotides: TGTGCCAGCAGCTTAAGCGGGGGGCCATGGGATACGCAGTATTTT.

For this clonotype: A much larger clone lies a single base off, so this may be a read error. The V call is TRBV6-6, the J call TRBJ1-2; TRBD1 aligns across 7 bases. There are 14 residues in the CDR3. Looked up from germline, CDR1 is MNHNY and CDR2 is SVGAGI (reference sequence). The CDR3 here is CASRYSRGQYGYTF. DNA for the CDR3: TGTGCCAGCAGGTACTCAAGGGGGCAGTATGGCTACACCTTC.

This clonotype was detected many times. The chain links TRBV7-9 to TRBJ2-6; possible D gene TRBD2, 6 bases. The CDR3 is 16 amino acids. Germline V gene lookup returns CDR1 SEHNR and CDR2 FQNEAQ (reference sequence). V was shortened by 11 bases and J by 0 bases, with 17 bases between the two germline ends. The CDR3 here is CAGTGRESSGANVLTF. In nucleotides, the CDR3 is TGTGCCGGGACGGGACGGGAGAGCTCTGGGGCCAACGTCCTGACTTTC.

For this clonotype: Since a much larger clone is just one base distant, this may be a read error. The chain links TRBV6-2 or TRBV6-3 to TRBJ2-3; possible D gene TRBD2, 6 bases. The CDR3 consists of 16 residues. Germline CDR1 and CDR2: MNHEY and SVGEGT. Trimming took off 11 bases at V and 4 bases at J, with 25 bases between the two ends. CDR3 residues: CAVKSLPSPSADTQYF. The CDR3 DNA follows: TGTGCCGTCAAAAGTCTTCCCAGCCCTAGCGCAGATACGCAGTATTTT.

The chain combines TRBV6-2 or TRBV6-3 with TRBJ1-5; 9 positions agree with TRBD1. J lost 7 bases, V lost 5 bases, and 6 bases had no gene match. Germline CDR1 MNHEY, CDR2 SVGEGT. The CDR3 extends over 14 amino acids. CDR3 nucleotides: TGTGCCAGCAGTAAAACAGGGGGCCGGCAGCCCCAGCATTTT. It translates to CASSKTGGRQPQHF.

Ten or more counts support this clonotype. The CDR3 sequence is CASSPSGTSGGSYNEQFF. The CDR3 DNA reads TGTGCCAGTTCCCCCTCCGGGACTAGCGGGGGATCCTACAATGAGCAGTTCTTC. The V and J genes are TRBV19 and TRBJ2-1; 14 nucleotides line up with TRBD2. The CDR3 totals 18 residues. The germline CDR1 and CDR2 sequences are LNHDA and SQIVND (reference sequence). The ends lost 8 bases at V and 1 base at J; junction bases unmatched: 10.

This chain uses TRBV15 with TRBJ2-7; TRBD1 agrees at 7 bases. Germline V gene data show CDR1 as LNHNV and CDR2 as YYDKDF (reference sequence). The length of the CDR3 is 15 residues. Trimming took 0 bases from V and 2 from J; bases not matched to a gene: 4. The CDR3 region has the DNA TGTGCCACCAGCAGAGAAGGTGACAGGGCCTACGAGCAGTACTTC. Translation: CATSREGDRAYEQYF.

V gene TRBV2 combines with J gene TRBJ1-5; D possibly corresponds to TRBD1 (6 bases). V was shortened by 5 bases and J by 6 bases, with 11 bases between the two germline ends. Germline CDR1 SNHLY, CDR2 FYNNEI. This CDR3 is built from 13 residues. CDR3 amino acids: CASSRGVSQPQHF. The CDR3 DNA reads as TGTGCCAGCAGTAGGGGGGTTAGTCAGCCCCAGCATTTT. Full variable domain (remainder filled in from reference TRBV2 and TRBJ1-5): EPEVTQTPSHQVTQMGQEVILRCVPISNHLYFYWYRQILGQKVEFLVSFYNNEISEKSEIFDDQFSVERPDGSNFTLKIRSTKLEDSAMYFCASSRGVSQPQHFGDGTRLSIL.

The chain recombines TRBV6-2 or TRBV6-3 with TRBJ2-2; D gene unclear. This CDR3 has 14 residues. Germline values: CDR1 MNHEY, CDR2 SVGEGT. Trimming removed 0 bases at V and 6 bases at J, with 8 bases between. The CDR3 DNA reads TGTGCCAGCAGTTACTCGACTTTTTCCGGGGAGCTGTTTTTT. It encodes CASSYSTFSGELFF.

This clonotype was seen at least ten times. The rearrangement links TRBV7-9 to TRBJ2-3; unclear D gene. The CDR3 is 10 amino acids. Germline CDR1 SEHNR, CDR2 FQNEAQ (reference sequence). The V gene lost 10 bases and the J gene lost 1 base, with 3 bases spanning the gap. CDR3 DNA: TGTGCCACCGGCACAGATACGCAGTATTTT. Amino acids: CATGTDTQYF.

Of note for this clonotype: A much larger clonotype is one base distant, so this may be a read error. The chain is built from TRBV6-5 and TRBJ2-1, with 12 positions matching TRBD1. The tail of the sequence fits TRBJ2-7 better, so the J call may be wrong. CDR1 MNHEY and CDR2 SVGAGI come from the germline V gene. This CDR3 is built from 16 residues. CDR3 DNA: TGTGCCAGCAGCCGGGACAGGGGGCGCAGGTACAATGAGCAGTACTTC. This gives the protein CASSRDRGRRYNEQYF.

This clonotype showed up just once. The chain couples TRBV12-3 or TRBV12-4 to TRBJ2-3, with 7 bases identical to TRBD2. Trimming cost V 2 bases and J 4 bases; bases outside gene matches: 6. The CDR3 covers 15 residues. This CDR3 is CASSLLGGSADTQYF. The CDR3 coding sequence is TGTGCCAGCAGTTTATTGGGAGGGAGCGCAGATACGCAGTATTTT.